This TCR beta chain was obtained from a study of blood T cell repertoires in COVID-19. As for the study in general: Whether acute or convalescent, the COVID-19 samples came from the United States, Italy and Spain. The analysed material was cDNA or gDNA that came from T cells, B-cell-depleted T cells, or PBMCs.

This clone appeared once. The junction differs from germline at one of its ends, possibly a read error. The germline V gene encodes CDR1 LGHDT and CDR2 YNNKEL (reference sequence). The CDR3 is 15 residues long. As processed by the authors: For nucleated cells, counts were estimated from reference gene primer amplification. Profiling relied on immunoSEQ multiplex PCR, and the TCRdb table lists in-frame clones only, not all of them. The V and J calls and clone size come from that table; D and trimming were worked out from the DNA. The sample includes 250,000 to 350,000 clones, approximately 88% of them seen just once.

Sequencing used peripheral blood. The sequence came from a woman in her forties who had recovered from COVID-19. V and J are TRBV3-1 (or the pseudogene TRBV3-2) and TRBJ2-1; maybe TRBD2 (6 bases). CDR3 nucleotides: TGTGCCAGCAGCCTGGGACTCGACTCCAACAATGAGCAGTTCTTC. Its translation is CASSLGLDSNNEQFF.